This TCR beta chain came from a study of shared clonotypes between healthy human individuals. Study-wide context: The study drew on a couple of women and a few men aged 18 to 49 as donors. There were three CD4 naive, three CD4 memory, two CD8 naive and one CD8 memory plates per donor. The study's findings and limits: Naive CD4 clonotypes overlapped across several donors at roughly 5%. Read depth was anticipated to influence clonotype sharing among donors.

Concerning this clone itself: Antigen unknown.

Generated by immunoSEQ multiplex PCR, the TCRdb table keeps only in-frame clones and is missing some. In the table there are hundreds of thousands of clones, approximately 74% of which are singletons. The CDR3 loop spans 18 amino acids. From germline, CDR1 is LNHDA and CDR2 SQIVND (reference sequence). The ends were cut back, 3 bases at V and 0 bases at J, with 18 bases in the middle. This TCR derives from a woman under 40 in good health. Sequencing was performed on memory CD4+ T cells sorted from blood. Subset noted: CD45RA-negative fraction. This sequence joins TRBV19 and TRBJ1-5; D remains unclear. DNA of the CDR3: TGTGCCAGTAGTATTCTGACTGTCAATGACTATAGCAATCAGCCCCAGCATTTT. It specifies CASSILTVNDYSNQPQHF. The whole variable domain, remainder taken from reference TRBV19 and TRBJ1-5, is DGGITQSPKYLFRKEGQNVTLSCEQNLNHDAMYWYRQDPGQGLRLIYYSQIVNDFQKGDIAEGYSVSREKKESFPLTVTSAQKNPTAFYLCASSILTVNDYSNQPQHFGDGTRLSIL.